Described below is a single TCR beta chain sequence and its context. Its specific antigen is unknown. Within one base of it there is no much larger clone, and no base qualities were kept. The sample belongs to a study of cytotoxic CD8 clonotypes in ibrutinib-treated CLL (TCRdb year 2021). Turning to the overall study: In this cohort, about 16 patients were treatment-naive and about a dozen were relapsed/refractory, while 17 to 18 had unmutated IGHV. Response samples were obtained after a median of around 11 months of treatment, with a range of roughly 6 to 36 months. Longitudinal samples were available for 26 of the 86 trial participants. Cryopreserved peripheral blood mononuclear cells were collected at three points: before therapy, at response, and at either sustained remission or disease progression. Samples averaged 255,043 productive templates and 94,082 productive rearrangements. Partial responses were observed in about 25 patients and complete responses in 2; after a median follow-up of around 68 months, remission was maintained in approximately 14 patients and progression was observed in some twelve. Every sample from remission and from progressive disease was obtained while the patients were still on ibrutinib.

The germline V gene (reference sequence) yields LNHDA for CDR1 and SQIVND for CDR2. Including the terminal cysteine and phenylalanine, the CDR3 comprises 14 residues. Just CDR3 DNA is preserved here, 42 bases in frame from base 1. At the junction V is shortened by 2 bases and J by 4 bases, with 8 bases in between. The time point label corresponds to: eleven to twelve months on ibrutinib. About 2 micrograms of genomic DNA were extracted from cryopreserved PBMCs for TCR beta library preparation. Longitudinal blood samples from CLL patients on ibrutinib monotherapy underwent high-throughput TCR beta sequencing. The patients took part in an open-label, single-center phase 2 trial of ibrutinib monotherapy. Results and caveats for the whole study, not just this receptor: Public clonotypes were rare and either shrank or stayed stable during treatment, and the rise in clonality at ibrutinib response reflected expansion of private clonotypes. Baseline clonality was found to be higher than that of age-matched healthy donors and was strongly correlated with circulating CD8+ T-cell counts. Lymph node repertoires were not examined, and the timing of sampling was not matched between patients in sustained remission and those whose disease progressed. An increase in clonality was observed at ibrutinib response, with clonality remaining stable during sustained remission and falling back toward baseline at progression.

The goal of deep resolution MiSeq sequencing was a depth between 1 in 1 million and 1 in 200,000 T cells, and coverage averaged 10x per clonotype. The immunoSEQ hsTCRB Kit was used to generate the TCR beta libraries. For the original study's pipeline: ImmunoSEQ Data Assistant and ImmunoSEQ Analyzer were used for data analysis, and V, D and J genes were assigned according to IMGT definitions. Clonality, which ranges from 0 to 1, was calculated by subtracting the normalized Shannon entropy of productive rearrangement frequencies from one. Public clonotype analysis was restricted to overrepresented clonotypes comprising at least 0.05% of each patient's repertoire. About a dozen repertoires from age-matched healthy donors, obtained from immuneACCESS, served as clonality controls. This is the immuneACCESS table as TCRdb keeps it, with only in-frame sequences that have V and J called. A part of the clones is gone; compared with another copy, unresolved V genes explain less than half, and the rest is unexplained. From that table come the V and J calls and clone size; the DNA was used to work out D and trimming. Recorded for this sample are some 200,000 clones; just under 80% of them occurred a single time. In total, the top ten clones hold 10% to 12% of the sample.

The sequence was collected from a human donor with chronic lymphocytic leukemia. This specimen was PBMCs, taken after 12 months of ibrutinib treatment. The receptor chain draws on TRBV19 and TRBJ2-2; a tentative D match to TRBD1 spans 5 bases. In nucleotide form, the sequence is TGTGCCAGTAGTATACGGCAGGGCACCGGGGAGCTGTTTTTT. Translated, this is CASSIRQGTGELFF.